What follows are 22 T cell receptor beta chains derived from one specimen sequenced in a study of tumor and adjacent non-tumor tissue in lung cancer. RNA was extracted from bulk tissue without any cell sorting. This non-tumor lung sample came from over 3 cm beyond the tumor edge. The library came from three nested PCR rounds adapted from ARM-PCR protocols. TCRdb redid the calling of the multiplex PCR reads with MiXCR, one entry per CDR3 protein. This table holds approximately 120,000 distinct CDR3 sequences, about 61% found once. The sample consisted of distant non-tumor lung tissue. The receptors were sampled from a man between 60 and 75 years old with non-small cell lung cancer.

The chain links TRBV7-9 to TRBJ2-1, with 9 bases matching TRBD2. The germline CDR1 and CDR2 sequences are SEHNR and FQNEAQ (reference sequence). Trimming cost V 3 bases and J 5 bases; bases outside gene matches: 11. This CDR3 is built from 17 residues. The CDR3 loop is CASSFVSGSLTDNEQFF. DNA for the CDR3: TGTGCCAGCAGCTTCGTTAGCGGGAGTTTGACGGACAATGAGCAGTTCTTC.

For this clonotype: At one boundary the junction diverges from the germline segment, which might be a read error. The chain uses TRBV5-6 and TRBJ1-1; TRBD1 agrees at 7 bases. CDR3 length: 14 residues. Germline CDR1 reads SGHDT; CDR2 reads YYEEEE. DNA for the CDR3: TGTACCAGCAGCCGCTCGGACAGGAACTCTGAAGCTTTCTTT. Protein: CTSSRSDRNSEAFF. Full variable domain (remainder filled in from reference TRBV5-6 and TRBJ1-1): DAGVTQSPTHLIKTRGQQVTLRCSPKSGHDTVSWYQQALGQGPQFIFQYYEEEERQRGNFPDRFSGHQFPNYSSELNVNALLLGDSALYLCTSSRSDRNSEAFFGQGTRLTVV.

This clonotype was recorded at least ten times. CDR3: CASSPTGGFTGELFF. As DNA, the CDR3 is TGTGCCAGCAGTCCTACAGGGGGTTTCACCGGGGAGCTGTTTTTT. This chain connects TRBV12-3 or TRBV12-4 to TRBJ2-2; TRBD1 aligns across 8 bases. The V and J ends lost 5 bases and 4 bases, in that order; junction bases with no gene match: 6. This CDR3 comprises 15 residues.

Concerning this clonotype: The CDR3 carries no conserved terminal phenylalanine or tryptophan, so it likely arises from a read error. This chain uses TRBV6-2 or TRBV6-3 with TRBJ2-7; D may be TRBD1 or TRBD2 (5 bases each). CDR1 and CDR2 from the germline V gene are MNHEY and SVGEGT. Trimming removed 0 bases from V and 2 bases from J, with 11 bases in between. The CDR3 totals 15 residues. The CDR3 bases are TGTGCCAGCAGTTACTCGACAGTCGGGGCCTACGAGCAGTACTTA. Translated: CASSYSTVGAYEQYL.

The genes are TRBV20-1 and TRBJ2-7; 11 bases align to TRBD2. J lost 7 bases, V lost 0 bases, and 8 bases had no gene match. The CDR3 is made up of 15 amino acids. Per germline, CDR1 DFQATT and CDR2 SNEGSKA (reference sequence). CDR3 protein: CSARDVTSGVWEQYF. CDR3 coding DNA: TGCAGTGCTAGAGATGTGACTAGCGGGGTGTGGGAGCAGTACTTC.

Comments on this clonotype: A junction boundary mismatches the germline segment, possibly from a read error. The chain employs TRBV6-1 and TRBJ1-5, with TRBD1 matching over 8 bases. This CDR3 spans 18 amino acids. The germline CDR1 and CDR2 sequences are MNHNS and SASEGT. CDR3 in amino acids: CASSEYHRGGYSNQPQRF. CDR3 bases: TGTGCCAGCAGTGAATATCACAGGGGGGGATATAGCAATCAGCCTCAGCGTTTT.

This clonotype was recorded a few times. The chain couples TRBV25-1 to TRBJ1-4, with D hard to call. The length of the CDR3 is 14 residues. V was trimmed by 8 bases and J by 3 bases, leaving 13 bases between them. CDR1 is MGHDK and CDR2 is SYGVNS in the germline V gene. The CDR3 spells CASGGFQPNEKLFF. CDR3 bases: TGTGCCAGCGGTGGTTTTCAACCTAATGAAAAACTGTTTTTT.

This clonotype was observed a few times. It may be a read error: a sequence one base away is much more abundant. In this CDR3 the conserved last residue, phenylalanine or tryptophan, is missing, so a read error is likely. V gene TRBV5-5 combines with J gene TRBJ1-6; TRBD1 is a possible D gene (5 bases). Between the trimmed V and J ends, which lost 0 bases and 10 bases, there was a span of 17 bases. This CDR3 region has 16 residues. Germline V gene sequence: CDR1 SGHKS, CDR2 YYEKEE (reference sequence). The CDR3: CASSLDLDTNSSPLHL. The CDR3 DNA follows: TGTGCCAGCAGCTTGGATCTGGACACTAATTCCTCACCCCTCCACTTA.

A note on this clonotype: This may be a read error, as it is one base from a much larger clone. The chain couples TRBV28 to TRBJ2-7, with D uncertain. The length of the CDR3 is 14 residues. Germline CDR1 is MDHEN and CDR2 is SYDVKM. With 5 bases removed from V and 1 base from J, the gap between germline ends came to 12 bases. Here the CDR3 DNA reads TGTGCCAGCAGTCCCCAACGACCTTCCTACGAGCAGTACTTC. This gives the protein CASSPQRPSYEQYF.

Worth noting for this clonotype: This could be a read error, since a much larger clone is one nucleotide away. The chain couples TRBV6-6 to TRBJ1-2; maybe TRBD1 (6 bases). CDR3 length: 16 amino acids. Germline V CDR1 and CDR2: MNHNY, SVGAGI (reference sequence). The CDR3, as DNA: TGTGCCAGCAGTTACTCGGACCGGGACAACAAAAATGGCTACATCTTC. As protein: CASSYSDRDNKNGYIF.

CDR3 amino acids: CASAVDRLDVQYF. In DNA form, the CDR3 reads TGTGCCAGCGCCGTTGACCGTTTGGACGTGCAGTACTTC. The rearrangement links TRBV11-1 to TRBJ2-7; no clear D. From germline, CDR1 is SGHAT and CDR2 FQDESV (reference sequence). Trimming cost V 8 bases and J 9 bases, with 20 bases left between them. The CDR3 runs 13 residues.

The chain combines TRBV11-3 with TRBJ2-1; D possibly corresponds to TRBD1 (6 bases). Deletions cut 0 bases from V and 9 bases from J, with 18 bases between. The CDR3 loop spans 16 amino acids. The germline V gene encodes CDR1 SGHNT and CDR2 YENEEA. In DNA, the CDR3 is TGTGCCAGCAGCTTAGATCCCACGGGGTGCAGGGGTGAGCAGTTCTTC. Its translation: CASSLDPTGCRGEQFF.

As to this clonotype: A read error may explain this, as a much larger clone is one base away. V usage is TRBV11-2 and J usage is TRBJ2-1, with D tentatively TRBD1 (7 bases). Germline lookup yields CDR1 SGHAT and CDR2 FQNNGV. The CDR3 is made up of 11 amino acids. CDR3 region: CAISSGGRQFF. The CDR3 coding sequence is TGTGCCATCAGCTCAGGGGGGAGACAGTTCTTC.

This chain joins TRBV11-3 and TRBJ1-2, with D possibly TRBD1 on 6 matching bases. The CDR3 extends over 14 amino acids. The V end lost 5 bases, the J end lost 7 bases, and 17 bases lay between the germline ends. Germline V lookup: CDR1 SGHNT, CDR2 YENEEA. CDR3 sequence: CASSPRQGHCGYTF. DNA of the CDR3: TGTGCCAGCAGCCCACGGCAGGGGCACTGTGGCTACACCTTC.

Comment on this clonotype: This may stem from a read error, because a much larger clone lies one nucleotide away. The chain joins TRBV7-9 to TRBJ1-2; 10 bases agree with TRBD1. The germline V gene has CDR1 SEHNR and CDR2 FQNEAQ (reference sequence). The CDR3 is 14 amino acids. CDR3 DNA: TGTGTCAGCAGTCTAGTTGGGACAGGGGAAATCATCACCTTC. Its protein product is CVSSLVGTGEIITF.

This clonotype was seen repeatedly, ten times or more. The chain has TRBV6-5 and TRBJ1-5; no clear D. Trimming took off 0 bases at V and 1 base at J, with 7 bases between the two ends. CDR1 and CDR2 from the germline V gene are MNHEY and SVGAGI. This CDR3 spans 15 amino acids. DNA for the CDR3: TGTGCCAGCAGTTACTCATTACAGAGCAATCAGCCCCAGCATTTT. Translation: CASSYSLQSNQPQHF.

The gene calls are TRBV12-3 or TRBV12-4 and TRBJ1-1; 7 nucleotides align to TRBD1. V was pared by 6 bases and J by 5 bases, with 9 bases of the junction left unmatched. The CDR3 has 14 residues. Here the CDR3 reads CASSYQTGLTEAFF. The CDR3 nucleotides read TGTGCCAGCAGCTATCAGACAGGGCTAACTGAAGCTTTCTTT.

Many counts were recorded for this clonotype. The rearrangement uses TRBV12-3 or TRBV12-4 and TRBJ1-2; 8 bases map to TRBD1. The CDR3 runs to 17 residues. The J segment lost 4 bases and the V segment lost 7 bases, leaving 17 bases of the junction unmatched. The CDR3 spells CASTRRGSGQGIYGYTF. CDR3 DNA: TGTGCCAGCACCCGTCGCGGTTCCGGACAGGGAATCTATGGCTACACCTTC.

About this clonotype: The germline gene is not matched at one end of the junction; a read error may be the cause. The chain recombines TRBV4-3 with TRBJ2-3, with TRBD2 matching over 7 bases. There are 13 residues in the CDR3. Germline values: CDR1 LGHNA, CDR2 YSLEER. The CDR3 nucleotides read TGCGCAAGCAGCGCAAGCCGGGAGGATGCGCAGTATTTT. It is translated as CASSASREDAQYF.

The table lists this clonotype with a count of one. CDR3 protein: CAWSEGLALNYEQYF. DNA of the CDR3: TGTGCCTGGAGCGAAGGACTAGCGCTAAACTATGAGCAGTACTTC. This sequence joins TRBV30 and TRBJ2-7, with 9 bases identical to TRBD2. Per the germline V gene, CDR1 is GTSNPN and CDR2 is SVGIG (reference sequence). The trim removed 3 bases at V and 7 bases at J, leaving 13 bases unmatched. The CDR3 is made up of 15 amino acids.

About this clonotype: Germline is not matched at one junction end, which may reflect a read error. The gene calls are TRBV2 and TRBJ2-3, with D possibly matching TRBD2 (6 bases). The CDR3 sequence is 15 residues long. Germline CDR1 SNHLY, CDR2 FYNNEI. The CDR3 region has the DNA TGTGCCAGCAGTGAATTCGGAACTAGCACAGATACGCGGTATTTT. Amino acids: CASSEFGTSTDTRYF.

A note on this clonotype: A much larger clonotype is one base distant, so this may be a read error. The chain recombines TRBV5-1 with TRBJ1-1, with D unresolved. CDR3 length equals 14 residues. From germline, CDR1 is SGHRS and CDR2 YFSETQ. The CDR3 is CVSSFGDMNTEAFF. CDR3 DNA: TGCGTCAGCAGCTTCGGAGATATGAACACTGAAGCTTTCTTT.